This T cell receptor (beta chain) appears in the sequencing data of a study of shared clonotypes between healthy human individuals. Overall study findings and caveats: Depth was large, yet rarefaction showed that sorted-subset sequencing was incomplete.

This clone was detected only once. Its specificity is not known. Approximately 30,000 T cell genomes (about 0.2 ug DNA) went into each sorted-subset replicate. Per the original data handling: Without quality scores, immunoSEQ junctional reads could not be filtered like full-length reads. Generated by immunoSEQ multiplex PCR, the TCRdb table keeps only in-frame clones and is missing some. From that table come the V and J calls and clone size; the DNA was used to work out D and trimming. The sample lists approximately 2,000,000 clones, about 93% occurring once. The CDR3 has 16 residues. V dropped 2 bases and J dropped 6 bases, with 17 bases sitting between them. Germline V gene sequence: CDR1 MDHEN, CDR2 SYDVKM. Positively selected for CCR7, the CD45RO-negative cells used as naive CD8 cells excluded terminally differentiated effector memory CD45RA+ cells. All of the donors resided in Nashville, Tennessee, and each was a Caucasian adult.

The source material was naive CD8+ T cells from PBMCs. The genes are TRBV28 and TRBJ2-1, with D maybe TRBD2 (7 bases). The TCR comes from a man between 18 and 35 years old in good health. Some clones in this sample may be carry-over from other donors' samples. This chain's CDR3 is CASSLLGGAILNEQFF. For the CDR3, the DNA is TGTGCCAGCAGTTTACTTGGGGGGGCGATCCTCAATGAGCAGTTCTTC.